This T cell receptor (beta chain) was observed in a study of blood T cell repertoires in COVID-19. The V and J ends lost 5 bases and 1 base respectively, with 14 bases between them. CDR1 is SGHVS and CDR2 is FQNEAQ in the germline V gene. This CDR3 region has 15 residues. Sequenced by immunoSEQ multiplex PCR; TCRdb stores in-frame clones only, minus some. The sample has some 120,000 clones, more than 75% seen once. The gene calls are TRBV7-8 and TRBJ1-1; D not certain. The clonotype was recovered from a man in his sixties with COVID-19, enrolled during active disease. Sequenced input: peripheral blood. The CDR3 here is CASSPPRSQNTEAFF. As DNA, the CDR3 is TGTGCCAGCAGCCCCCCTAGATCGCAGAACACTGAAGCTTTCTTT.